One sample yielded the 24 T cell receptor beta chains listed below, sequenced in a study of CDR3 diversity in severe acne. TCRdb processed the PCR reads anew with MiXCR; each CDR3 protein has one entry. The sample holds around 94,000 distinct CDR3 sequences, approximately 47% seen once. The sample comprised blood. The receptors derive from a male donor with acne.

V gene TRBV27 combines with J gene TRBJ2-7; weak D call: TRBD1 (6 bases). Germline values: CDR1 MNHEY, CDR2 SMNVEV (reference sequence). The CDR3 is 14 residues long. The V end was cut by 3 bases, the J end by 3 bases, with 12 bases between. The CDR3 bases are TGTGCCAGCAGTTTTGCAGAGGACAGCTACGAGCAGTACTTC. Amino acid sequence: CASSFAEDSYEQYF.

The rearrangement joins TRBV12-3 or TRBV12-4 to TRBJ2-7, with TRBD1 as a possible D gene (5 bases). This CDR3 is built from 14 residues. With 1 base removed from V and 1 base from J, the gap between germline ends came to 8 bases. The DNA of the CDR3 is TGTGCCAGCAGTTTAGGGGGCAGATCCTACGAGCAGTACTTC. Translated: CASSLGGRSYEQYF.

This clonotype was detected many times. The chain combines TRBV5-4 with TRBJ1-1, with 8 bases matching TRBD1. The CDR3 is 15 residues long. The V gene end was trimmed by 0 bases and the J gene end by 3 bases; junction bases not matched to a gene: 4. Germline values: CDR1 SGHNT, CDR2 YYREEE (reference sequence). CDR3 protein: CASSLAQGADTEAFF. For the CDR3, the DNA is TGTGCCAGCAGCTTGGCCCAGGGGGCTGACACTGAAGCTTTCTTT.

Of note for this clonotype: Germline is not matched at one junction end, which may reflect a read error. The V and J genes are TRBV10-3 and TRBJ2-5, with a weak D call TRBD1 (6 bases). Germline CDR1 ENHRY, CDR2 SYGVKD. The length of the CDR3 is 15 residues. The CDR3 nucleotides read TGTGCCAGCAGTCCCGGGACACGAGGCCAAGAGACCCAGCACTTC. Its protein product is CASSPGTRGQETQHF.

This clonotype was recorded many times. CDR3 loop: CASRGHNSPLHF. The CDR3 nucleotides are TGTGCCAGCAGGGGCCATAATTCACCCCTCCACTTT. The chain employs TRBV14 and TRBJ1-6; D is ambiguous. CDR1 SGHDN and CDR2 FVKESK come from the germline V gene. This CDR3 is built from 12 residues. Trimming removed 6 bases from V and 5 bases from J, with 5 bases in between.

A word on this clonotype: The germline gene is not matched at one end of the junction; a read error may be the cause. This chain joins TRBV7-2 and TRBJ1-6; a weak D match, TRBD1 (6 bases). This CDR3 spans 15 amino acids. The V gene's germline CDR1 is SGHTA and CDR2 FQGNSA. The CDR3 sequence is CASSLRGGLDSPLHF. The CDR3 DNA is TGCGCCAGCAGCTTGAGGGGGGGGCTGGATTCACCCCTCCACTTT.

The chain uses TRBV5-1 and TRBJ2-3; perhaps D is TRBD1 or TRBD2 (6 bases each). The CDR3 is made up of 16 amino acids. With 6 bases removed from V and 0 bases from J, the gap between germline ends came to 17 bases. From germline, CDR1 is SGHRS and CDR2 YFSETQ. The CDR3 coding sequence is TGCGCCAGCACCTCCTCCGGGGGCATTAGCACAGATACGCAGTATTTT. This translates into CASTSSGGISTDTQYF.

Worth noting for this clonotype: One end of the junction varies from germline; a read error may be responsible. The chain joins TRBV28 to TRBJ2-1; TRBD2 matches at 7 bases. The CDR3 has 13 amino acids. Germline values: CDR1 MDHEN, CDR2 SYDVKM. The chain's CDR3 is CASNLGLDNEQLF. The CDR3 DNA reads as TGTGCCAGCAACCTCGGACTAGACAATGAGCAGCTCTTC.

The rearrangement uses TRBV7-9 and TRBJ1-3, with 8 bases lining up with TRBD1. This CDR3 is 14 amino acids long. V shed 4 bases and J 5 bases; nucleotides not matched to a gene: 4. Germline V CDR1 and CDR2: SEHNR, FQNEAQ (reference sequence). The CDR3 is CASSSRTGRNTIYF. In DNA, the CDR3 is TGTGCCAGCAGCTCGCGGACAGGGAGAAACACCATATATTTT.

This clonotype has ten or more counts. The chain is built from TRBV11-2 and TRBJ2-7; a weak D match, TRBD2 (5 bases). Trimming removed 4 bases from V and 3 bases from J, with 13 bases in between. Germline CDR1 and CDR2: SGHAT and FQNNGV. The CDR3 length is 14 residues. The CDR3 DNA is TGTGCCAGCAGCTCCCTCGGAGGCTTCTACGAGCAGTACGTC. Translated: CASSSLGGFYEQYV.

The V and J genes are TRBV28 and TRBJ2-1; the match to TRBD1 covers 9 bases. J gave up 8 bases and V 6 bases, and 11 bases lay outside the gene matches. Germline CDR1 and CDR2: MDHEN and SYDVKM. The CDR3 sequence is 15 residues long. CDR3 amino acids: CASSIRDRVIDEQFF. Here the CDR3 DNA reads TGTGCCAGCAGCATCCGGGACAGGGTTATCGATGAGCAGTTCTTC.

By sample share, this clonotype is medium-sized. The chain couples TRBV2 to TRBJ2-1; tentatively, D is TRBD1 or TRBD2 (5 bases each). Germline loops: CDR1 SNHLY, CDR2 FYNNEI. V was trimmed by 6 bases and J by 6 bases, leaving 12 bases between them. There are 13 residues in the CDR3. CDR3 nucleotides: TGTGCCAGCAGACGGGACCCCGGCAATGAGCAGTTCTTC. Amino acid sequence: CASRRDPGNEQFF.

This chain joins TRBV29-1 and TRBJ1-1, with 10 bases identical to TRBD1. The CDR3 spans 13 residues. Germline CDR1 reads SQVTM; CDR2 reads ANQGSEA. J was trimmed by 3 bases and V by 6 bases; bases with no gene match: 4. CDR3 protein: CSVRQGADTEAFF. In nucleotides, the CDR3 is TGCAGCGTGCGACAGGGGGCAGACACTGAAGCTTTCTTT. Full variable domain (remainder filled in from reference TRBV29-1 and TRBJ1-1): SAVISQKPSRDICQRGTSLTIQCQVDSQVTMMFWYRQQPGQSLTLIATANQGSEATYESGFVIDKFPISRPNLTFSTLTVSNMSPEDSSIYLCSVRQGADTEAFFGQGTRLTVV.

This clonotype came up a few times. The chain has TRBV29-1 and TRBJ2-5; tentatively, D is TRBD1 (6 bases). Per the germline V gene, CDR1 is SQVTM and CDR2 is ANQGSEA. The CDR3 has 16 amino acids. Trimming took 4 bases from V and 1 from J, leaving 19 bases between them. CDR3 DNA: TGCAGCGTTGTAGCGCTTTCGGGACAATTCCAAGAGACCCAGTACTTC. It specifies CSVVALSGQFQETQYF. The whole variable domain, remainder taken from reference TRBV29-1 and TRBJ2-5, is SAVISQKPSRDICQRGTSLTIQCQVDSQVTMMFWYRQQPGQSLTLIATANQGSEATYESGFVIDKFPISRPNLTFSTLTVSNMSPEDSSIYLCSVVALSGQFQETQYFGPGTRLLVL.

The rearrangement links TRBV12-3 or TRBV12-4 to TRBJ2-5; D gene ambiguous. V lost 1 base and J 1 base, leaving 13 bases between the germline ends. The CDR3 has 16 amino acids. This chain's CDR3 is CASSLGPLYLQETQYF. The CDR3 DNA sequence: TGTGCCAGCAGTTTAGGCCCGTTGTACCTCCAAGAGACCCAGTACTTC.

This chain connects TRBV9 to TRBJ1-1; D remains ambiguous. Trimming took off 2 bases at V and 6 bases at J, with 29 bases between the two ends. This CDR3 is 19 amino acids long. Germline values: CDR1 SGDLS, CDR2 YYNGEE. CDR3 protein: CASSVPTLEGGIGIAEAFF. For the CDR3, the DNA is TGTGCCAGCAGCGTCCCGACGTTAGAAGGCGGAATCGGTATCGCTGAAGCTTTCTTT.

V is TRBV24-1 and J is TRBJ2-5; D is perhaps TRBD1 or TRBD2 (5 bases each). Trimming pared 0 bases from V and 3 bases from J, leaving 10 bases between. CDR1 is KGHDR, CDR2 SFDVKD, per germline. The CDR3 is 15 amino acids. The CDR3 here is CATSDLGAREETQYF. In DNA, the CDR3 is TGTGCCACCAGTGATTTGGGGGCGAGGGAAGAGACCCAGTACTTC.

J is TRBJ2-7 and V is TRBV15, with D perhaps TRBD1 (6 bases). Germline CDR1 and CDR2: LNHNV and YYDKDF (reference sequence). CDR3 length equals 13 residues. Trimming shortened V by 1 base and J by 4 bases, and 8 bases separated the two germline ends. CDR3 residues: CATSRAGQYEQYF. In nucleotides, the CDR3 is TGTGCCACCAGCAGAGCCGGACAGTACGAGCAGTACTTC.

In its sample, this clonotype was seen many times. The chain joins TRBV13 to TRBJ2-7; no reliable D call. This CDR3 has 10 residues. V was trimmed by 8 bases and J by 3 bases, leaving 5 bases between them. Germline CDR1 is PRHDT and CDR2 is FYEKMQ (reference sequence). DNA for the CDR3: TGTGCCAGCCAGAACTACGAGCAGTACTTC. This codes for CASQNYEQYF.

This chain joins TRBV6-2 or TRBV6-3 and TRBJ2-3; 12 bases line up with TRBD2. This CDR3 comprises 18 residues. After removal of 4 bases from V and 5 bases from J, the junction contained 13 bases not matched to a gene. Per germline, CDR1 MNHEY and CDR2 SVGEGT. CDR3 sequence (DNA): TGTGCCAGCAGTTTCCAACTCACAGGGGGACTAGCGGGAGATACGCAGTATTTT. As protein: CASSFQLTGGLAGDTQYF.

With regard to this clonotype: The conserved phenylalanine or tryptophan is not found at the CDR3 terminus, so this likely reflects a read error. It is unclear where the CDR3 begins or ends on the DNA, so no DNA is shown, and the CDR3 is as TCRdb lists it. This rearrangement joins TRBV7-2 to TRBJ2-5; the D segment call TRBD2 is taken from the table without a DNA check. Germline V gives CDR1 SGHTA, CDR2 FQGNSA. The CDR3 is 13 residues long, ends included. CDR3 sequence: CASSKRAQETQDP.

This clonotype has a single count. The genes are TRBV28 and TRBJ1-2; no reliable D call. Between the trimmed V and J ends, which lost 3 bases and 5 bases, there was a span of 13 bases. This CDR3 region has 14 residues. The germline V gene has CDR1 MDHEN and CDR2 SYDVKM. Here the CDR3 reads CASSLIQYPYGYTF. The CDR3 region has the DNA TGTGCCAGCAGTTTGATCCAGTACCCTTATGGCTACACCTTC.

This clonotype has ten or more counts. This rearrangement joins TRBV12-3 or TRBV12-4 to TRBJ2-3, with D unresolved. The CDR3 contains 13 residues. Trimming stripped 6 bases from V and 2 bases from J, with 9 bases between. The chain's CDR3 is CASRDSTTDTQYF. The CDR3 coding sequence is TGTGCCAGCAGAGACTCTACCACAGATACGCAGTATTTT.

This clonotype was counted between two and nine times. The V call is TRBV2, the J call TRBJ1-2; 7 nucleotides match TRBD1. The germline V gene encodes CDR1 SNHLY and CDR2 FYNNEI. The length of the CDR3 is 15 residues. V trimming: 5 bases; J trimming: 6 bases; junction bases outside the gene matches: 12. Here the CDR3 reads CASSPSLGTANGYTF. The CDR3 coding sequence is TGTGCCAGCAGTCCCTCGCTGGGGACAGCCAATGGCTACACCTTC.